The clone carrying this TCR beta chain was counted between two and nine times. Its antigen is unknown. This CDR3 is built from 13 residues. J was trimmed by 7 bases and V by 6 bases; bases with no gene match: 4. CDR1 and CDR2 from the germline V gene are SQVTM and ANQGSEA. The data originate from a study of cytomegalovirus exposure and HLA in healthy donors. Study-wide context: In an early release, HLA-typed donors contributed roughly 85 million unique TCR sequences. Findings of the study overall: The likely origin of a cluster of highly shared sequence variants was a sequencing artifact.

Amplification used 60 Vbeta primers and 13 Jbeta primers. The method was immunoSEQ multiplex PCR; TCRdb's version includes in-frame clones alone and lacks a portion of them. The top ten clones hold 5.1% of a sample with approximately 100,000 clones, approximately 9% of them seen once. The sequenced sample was PBMCs. The chain links TRBV29-1 to TRBJ2-1; 12 nucleotides line up with TRBD2. The TCR originated in a man aged 45-65 years in good health and CMV-seropositive. Here the CDR3 reads CSVLAGGRNEQFF. CDR3 in DNA: TGCAGCGTCCTAGCGGGAGGGAGAAATGAGCAGTTCTTC.